The clone carrying this T cell receptor beta chain was observed at least ten times. Its specificity is unknown. All donors comprised healthy Caucasians. The CDR3 is 14 amino acids. V lost 5 bases to trimming and J lost 5 bases, with 15 bases between them. These data belong to a study of identical twins. Regarding the study as a whole: In cord blood, abundant beta clonotypes had fewer insertions; memory showed no trend. Zero-insertion results could be subject to partial confounding by invariant MAIT and iNKT cells.

Each cDNA held unique molecular identifiers, and template switching gave it a universal primer site. TCRdb re-analysed the 5' RACE reads in MiXCR, keeping a single row per CDR3 protein. In the table there are about 210,000 distinct CDR3 sequences, around 10% of which are singletons. V usage is TRBV12-3 or TRBV12-4 and J usage is TRBJ1-1; TRBD1 is a possible D gene (5 bases). Source material: memory (CD45RO+) T cells sorted from blood. This clonotype originated in a young woman in good health. CDR3 loop: CASSLDAGWTEAFF. As DNA, the CDR3 is TGTGCCAGCAGTCTGGACGCAGGGTGGACTGAAGCTTTCTTT.